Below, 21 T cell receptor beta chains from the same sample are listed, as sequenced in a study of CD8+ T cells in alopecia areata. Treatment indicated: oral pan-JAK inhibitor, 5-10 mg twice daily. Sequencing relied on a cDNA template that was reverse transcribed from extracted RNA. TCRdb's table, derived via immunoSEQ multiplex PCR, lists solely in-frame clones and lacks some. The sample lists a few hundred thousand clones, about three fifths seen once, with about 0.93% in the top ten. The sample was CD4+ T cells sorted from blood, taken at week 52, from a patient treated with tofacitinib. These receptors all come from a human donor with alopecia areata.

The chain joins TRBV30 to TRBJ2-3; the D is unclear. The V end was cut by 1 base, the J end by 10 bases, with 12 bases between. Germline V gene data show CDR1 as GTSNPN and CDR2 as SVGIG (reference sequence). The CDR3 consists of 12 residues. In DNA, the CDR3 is TGTGCCTGGAGTGCAAGAGGTTTGGCGCAGTATTTT. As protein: CAWSARGLAQYF.

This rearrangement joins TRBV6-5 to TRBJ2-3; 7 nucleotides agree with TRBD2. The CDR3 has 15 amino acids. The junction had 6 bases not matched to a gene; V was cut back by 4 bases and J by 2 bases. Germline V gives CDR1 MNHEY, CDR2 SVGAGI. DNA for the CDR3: TGTGCCAGCAGTTCCATTCGGGGGGACACAGATACGCAGTATTTT. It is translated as CASSSIRGDTDTQYF.

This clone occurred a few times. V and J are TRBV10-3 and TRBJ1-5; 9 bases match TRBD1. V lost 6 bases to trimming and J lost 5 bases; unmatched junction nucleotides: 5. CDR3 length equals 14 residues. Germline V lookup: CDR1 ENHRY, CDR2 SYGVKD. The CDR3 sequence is CAISAGTGHQPQHF. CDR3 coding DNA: TGTGCCATCAGCGCCGGGACAGGGCATCAGCCCCAGCATTTT.

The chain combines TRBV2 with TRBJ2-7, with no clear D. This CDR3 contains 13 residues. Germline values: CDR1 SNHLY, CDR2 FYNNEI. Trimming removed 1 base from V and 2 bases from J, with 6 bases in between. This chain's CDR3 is CASSEGLAYEQYF. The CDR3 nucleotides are TGTGCCAGCAGTGAAGGGTTAGCCTACGAGCAGTACTTC.

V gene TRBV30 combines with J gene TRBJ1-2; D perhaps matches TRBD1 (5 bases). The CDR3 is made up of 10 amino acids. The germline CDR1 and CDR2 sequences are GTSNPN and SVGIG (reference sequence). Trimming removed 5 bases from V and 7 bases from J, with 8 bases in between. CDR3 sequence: CAWGQAGYTF. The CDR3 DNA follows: TGTGCCTGGGGACAAGCTGGCTACACCTTC.

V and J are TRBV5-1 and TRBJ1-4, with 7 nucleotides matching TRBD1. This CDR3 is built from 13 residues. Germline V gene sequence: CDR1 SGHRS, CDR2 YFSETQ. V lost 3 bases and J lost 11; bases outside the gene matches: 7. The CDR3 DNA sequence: TGCGCCAGCAGCTCAAGGACAGGAGAGAAACTGTTTTTT. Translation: CASSSRTGEKLFF.

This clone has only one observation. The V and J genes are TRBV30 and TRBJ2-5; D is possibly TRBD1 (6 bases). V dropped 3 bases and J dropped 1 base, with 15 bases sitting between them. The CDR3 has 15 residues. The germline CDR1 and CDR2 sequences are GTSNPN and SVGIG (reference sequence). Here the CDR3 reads CAWSRGQPGQETQYF. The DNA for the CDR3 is TGTGCCTGGAGCCGGGGACAACCCGGCCAAGAGACCCAGTACTTC.

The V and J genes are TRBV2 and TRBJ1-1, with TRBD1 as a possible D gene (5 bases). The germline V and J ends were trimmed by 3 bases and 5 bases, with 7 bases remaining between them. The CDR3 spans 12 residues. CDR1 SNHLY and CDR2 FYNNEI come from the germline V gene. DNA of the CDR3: TGTGCCAGCAGTGATCGGGGGACTGAAGCTTTCTTT. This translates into CASSDRGTEAFF.

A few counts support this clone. The CDR3 DNA reads as TGTGCCTGGAGTGTATCCGCGAATACGCAGTATTTT. Amino acids: CAWSVSANTQYF. This chain connects TRBV30 to TRBJ2-3, with D uncertain. CDR3 length: 12 residues. V was cut by 0 bases and J by 7 bases, with 8 bases left in between. Germline-derived CDR1 and CDR2 are GTSNPN and SVGIG (reference sequence). The entire variable domain, with the rest obtained from reference TRBV30 and TRBJ2-3, is as follows: SQTIHQWPATLVQPVGSPLSLECTVEGTSNPNLYWYRQAAGRGLQLLFYSVGIGQISSEVPQNLSASRPQDRQFILSSKKLLLSDSGFYLCAWSVSANTQYFGPGTRLTVL.

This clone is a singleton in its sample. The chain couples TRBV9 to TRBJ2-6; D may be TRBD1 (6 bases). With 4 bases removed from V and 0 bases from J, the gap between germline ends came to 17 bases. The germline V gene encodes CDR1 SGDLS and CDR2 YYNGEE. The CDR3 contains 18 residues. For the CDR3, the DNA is TGTGCCAGCAGCCCGAGACAGGATACAAGCTCTGGGGCCAACGTCCTGACTTTC. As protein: CASSPRQDTSSGANVLTF.

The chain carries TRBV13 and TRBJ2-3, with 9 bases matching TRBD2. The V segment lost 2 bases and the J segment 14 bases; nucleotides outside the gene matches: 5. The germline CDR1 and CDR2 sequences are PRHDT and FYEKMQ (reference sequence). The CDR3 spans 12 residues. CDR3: CASSLSQRGVYF. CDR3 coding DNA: TGTGCCAGCAGCTTAAGTCAGCGGGGGGTGTATTTT.

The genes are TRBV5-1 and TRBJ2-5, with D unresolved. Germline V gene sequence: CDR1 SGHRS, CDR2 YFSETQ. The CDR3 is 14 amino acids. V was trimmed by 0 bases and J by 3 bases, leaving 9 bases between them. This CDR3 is CASSLGAAEETQYF. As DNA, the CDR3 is TGCGCCAGCAGCTTGGGTGCTGCGGAAGAGACCCAGTACTTC.

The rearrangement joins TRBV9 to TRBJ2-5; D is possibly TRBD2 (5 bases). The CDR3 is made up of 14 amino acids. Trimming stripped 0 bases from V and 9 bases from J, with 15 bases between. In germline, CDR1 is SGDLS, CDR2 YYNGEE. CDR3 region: CASSVDGDRGSQYF. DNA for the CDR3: TGTGCCAGCAGCGTAGACGGGGATCGGGGTTCCCAGTACTTC.

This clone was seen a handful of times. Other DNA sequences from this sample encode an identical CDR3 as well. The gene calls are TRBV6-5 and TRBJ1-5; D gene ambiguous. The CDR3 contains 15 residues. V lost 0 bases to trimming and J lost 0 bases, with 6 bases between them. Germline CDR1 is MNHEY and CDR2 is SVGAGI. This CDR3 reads CASSYSGNSNQPQHF. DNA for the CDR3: TGTGCCAGCAGTTACTCGGGAAATAGCAATCAGCCCCAGCATTTT.

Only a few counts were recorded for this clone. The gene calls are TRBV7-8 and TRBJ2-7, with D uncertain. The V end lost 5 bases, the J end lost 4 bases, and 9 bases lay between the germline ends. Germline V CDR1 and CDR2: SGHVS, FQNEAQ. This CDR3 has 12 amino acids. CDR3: CASSHTDYEQYF. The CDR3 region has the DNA TGTGCCAGCAGCCACACTGATTACGAGCAGTACTTC.

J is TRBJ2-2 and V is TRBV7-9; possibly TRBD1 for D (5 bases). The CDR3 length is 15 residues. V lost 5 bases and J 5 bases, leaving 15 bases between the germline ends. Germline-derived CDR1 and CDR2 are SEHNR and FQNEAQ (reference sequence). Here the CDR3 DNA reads TGTGCCAGCAGCAAGGGGTCAGGAACAACCGGGGAGCTGTTTTTT. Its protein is CASSKGSGTTGELFF.

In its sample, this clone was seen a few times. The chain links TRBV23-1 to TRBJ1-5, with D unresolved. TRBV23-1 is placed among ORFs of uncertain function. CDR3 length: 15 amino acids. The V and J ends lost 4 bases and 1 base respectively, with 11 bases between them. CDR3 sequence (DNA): TGCGCCAGCAGTCGCCAGTCTGCCAGCAATCAGCCCCAGCATTTT. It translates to CASSRQSASNQPQHF.

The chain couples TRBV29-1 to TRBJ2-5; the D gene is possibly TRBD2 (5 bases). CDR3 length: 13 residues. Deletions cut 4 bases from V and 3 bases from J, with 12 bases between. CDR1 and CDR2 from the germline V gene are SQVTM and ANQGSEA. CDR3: CSVGPLGEETQYF. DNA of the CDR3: TGCAGCGTTGGTCCCCTCGGGGAAGAGACCCAGTACTTC.

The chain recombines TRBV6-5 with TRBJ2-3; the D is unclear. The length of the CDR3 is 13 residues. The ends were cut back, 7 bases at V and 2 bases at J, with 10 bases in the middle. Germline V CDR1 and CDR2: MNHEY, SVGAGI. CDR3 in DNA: TGTGCCAGCAATTCAGCGAACACAGATACGCAGTATTTT. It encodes CASNSANTDTQYF.

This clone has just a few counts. This CDR3 reads CASSFLTRQETQYF. CDR3 nucleotide sequence: TGTGCCAGCAGCTTCCTGACTAGACAAGAGACCCAGTACTTC. The rearrangement uses TRBV7-2 and TRBJ2-5; D may be TRBD2 (6 bases). Trimming left V 3 bases short and J 2 bases short, with 10 bases between. The CDR3 has 14 residues. Germline assignment: CDR1 SGHTA and CDR2 FQGNSA.

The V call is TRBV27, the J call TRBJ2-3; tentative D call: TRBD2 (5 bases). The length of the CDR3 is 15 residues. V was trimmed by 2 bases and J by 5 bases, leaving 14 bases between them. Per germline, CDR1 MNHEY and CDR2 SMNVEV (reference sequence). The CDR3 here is CASSLTGRRLDTQYF. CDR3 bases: TGTGCCAGCAGTTTAACTGGGCGGAGGCTAGATACGCAGTATTTT.